This record looks at one T cell receptor (beta chain) sequence and its context. These data come from a study of T cell changes during pregnancy in multiple sclerosis. Clones were read by immunoSEQ multiplex PCR, and TCRdb kept only the in-frame ones, dropping some. The data show several thousand clones, more than 75% seen once. Material: CD8+ T cells from peripheral blood mononuclear cells, obtained in the first trimester of pregnancy. The sequence derives from a female donor in good health, enrolled as a control in a pregnancy study.

CDR3 DNA sequence: TGTGCCAGTAGTACTCAGGCAAACACTGAAGCTTTCTTT. Translated: CASSTQANTEAFF. This chain joins TRBV19 and TRBJ1-1; no reliable D call. CDR1 is LNHDA and CDR2 is SQIVND in the germline V gene (reference sequence). V was pared by 4 bases and J by 2 bases, with 8 bases between. The CDR3 has 13 amino acids. Variable domain in full (rest from reference TRBV19 and TRBJ1-1): DGGITQSPKYLFRKEGQNVTLSCEQNLNHDAMYWYRQDPGQGLRLIYYSQIVNDFQKGDIAEGYSVSREKKESFPLTVTSAQKNPTAFYLCASSTQANTEAFFGQGTRLTVV.